The rows below give T cell receptor beta chains drawn from one sample of a study of CD8+ T cells in alopecia areata. Produced via immunoSEQ multiplex PCR; TCRdb's table is partial and in-frame only. This sample has 98,000 or so clones, with 45% to 70% found just once. Source material: CD8+ T cells sorted from blood. The source of these receptors is a human donor in good health. Each CDR3 is given with its conserved first and last residue. The D gene is left open where the match is weak.

len	d_gene	j_gene	v_gene	CDR3aa
16	TRBD1	TRBJ2-4	TRBV5-6	CASSLDLDRSKNIQYF
15	-	TRBJ2-7	TRBV15	CATSRDWGGHYEQYF
14	-	TRBJ1-2	TRBV5-1	CASSPEGQSYGYTF
13	TRBD2	TRBJ2-1	TRBV29-1	CSVERGRYNEQFF
16	TRBD1	TRBJ2-6	TRBV11-2	CASSVGTGAGANVLTF
15	-	TRBJ1-4	TRBV5-1	CASSLNPGPNEKLFF
14	-	TRBJ1-1	TRBV7-9	CASSLGLLGAEAFF
15	TRBD2	TRBJ2-3	TRBV5-6	CASSASGGGTDTQYF
13	-	TRBJ1-1	TRBV29-1	CSVRGSQNTEAFF
13	TRBD1	TRBJ1-1	TRBV29-1	CSVGRDRDVEAFF
13	-	TRBJ2-7	TRBV14	CASSQGGLDEQYF
14	-	TRBJ1-1	TRBV29-1	CSVEGRGPNTEAFF
15	-	TRBJ2-1	TRBV6-6	CASSYSQGPYNEQFF
14	-	TRBJ1-2	TRBV7-9	CASSLRGIHYGYTF
13	-	TRBJ2-6	TRBV7-7	CASSHPGANVLTF
14	-	TRBJ2-1	TRBV28	CASNDRLSGREQFF
15	TRBD1	TRBJ2-5	TRBV6-6	CASSLGGGQQETQYF
12	-	TRBJ1-5	TRBV15	CATSGFNQPQHF
15	TRBD2	TRBJ2-1	TRBV25-1	CASSPTSGGYNEQFF
18	TRBD1	TRBJ1-6	TRBV4-1	CASSQAGTGDWYNSPLHF
15	-	TRBJ2-7	TRBV25-1	CASSEGTVSSYEQYF
15	TRBD1	TRBJ2-1	TRBV6-1	CASSEWTGGVNEQFF
12	-	TRBJ2-7	TRBV7-9	CASSKGSYEQYF
15	-	TRBJ2-1	TRBV5-6	CASSLLQERLNEQFF
14	-	TRBJ2-7	TRBV5-1	CASSLAALSYEQYF
15	-	TRBJ2-3	TRBV29-1	CSVEVAGYLTDTQYF
16	TRBD1	TRBJ2-7	TRBV9	CASSDSPGQQLYEQYF
15	-	TRBJ1-1	TRBV2	CASTQSVTANTEAFF
16	-	TRBJ2-3	TRBV4-3	CASSQDGSEVPDTQYF
13	-	TRBJ1-2	TRBV6-1	CASSTPTGKGYTF
14	-	TRBJ2-3	TRBV5-6	CASSWGNPTDTQYF
15	TRBD2	TRBJ2-1	TRBV9	CASSALAGGSNEQFF
15	-	TRBJ1-2	TRBV9	CASSGPEPRTYGYTF
16	-	TRBJ1-2	TRBV7-9	CASSYPAQNGGYGYTF
12	-	TRBJ1-2	TRBV5-6	CASSLAQVADTF
15	TRBD1	TRBJ2-7	TRBV7-7	CASSYRQGPTYEQYF
16	TRBD1	TRBJ2-1	TRBV15	CATSRDRDRGPGEQFF
12	-	TRBJ1-1	TRBV5-6	CASSLGLAEAFF
13	-	TRBJ2-1	TRBV5-6	CASSLSGYNEQFF
13	-	TRBJ2-1	TRBV9	CASSVGVHNEQFF
17	-	TRBJ2-6	TRBV7-8	CASSYFEPSSGANVLTF
13	TRBD1	TRBJ1-1	TRBV5-6	CASSPSTGDEAFF
15	-	TRBJ2-5	TRBV11-2	CASSPITRSGETQYF
18	TRBD2	TRBJ2-3	TRBV4-3	CASSLGLAGGPPTDTQYF
14	-	TRBJ2-1	TRBV2	CASRGADSYNEQFF
13	-	TRBJ1-5	TRBV28	CASSKRGDQPQHF
14	-	TRBJ1-5	TRBV9	CASSVGASNQPQHF
13	-	TRBJ1-1	TRBV11-2	CASSLRGGTEAFF
18	-	TRBJ2-5	TRBV15	CATSSELLDLAFQETQYF
18	TRBD2	TRBJ2-5	TRBV11-2	CASSLGASGGLRLETQYF
15	TRBD2	TRBJ2-1	TRBV10-3	CAIGGLAGPLGEQFF
14	TRBD1	TRBJ1-1	TRBV13	CASSPRDRGTEAFF
17	-	TRBJ2-3	TRBV7-8	CASSLGPGLSQADTQYF
13	-	TRBJ1-1	TRBV5-6	CASTATGNTEAFF